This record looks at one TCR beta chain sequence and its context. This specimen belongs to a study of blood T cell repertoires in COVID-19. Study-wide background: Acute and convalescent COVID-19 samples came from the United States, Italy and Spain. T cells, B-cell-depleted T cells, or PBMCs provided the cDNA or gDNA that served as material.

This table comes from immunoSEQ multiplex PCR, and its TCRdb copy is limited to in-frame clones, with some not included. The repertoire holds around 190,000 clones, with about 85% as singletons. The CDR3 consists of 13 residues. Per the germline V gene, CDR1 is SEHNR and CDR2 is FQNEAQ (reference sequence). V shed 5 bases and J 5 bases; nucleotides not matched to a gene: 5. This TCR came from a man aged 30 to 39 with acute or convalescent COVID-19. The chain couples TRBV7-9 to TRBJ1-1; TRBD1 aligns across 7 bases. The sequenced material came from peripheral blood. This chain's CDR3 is CASSAFRGTEAFF. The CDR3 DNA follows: TGTGCCAGCAGCGCCTTCAGGGGGACTGAAGCTTTCTTT.